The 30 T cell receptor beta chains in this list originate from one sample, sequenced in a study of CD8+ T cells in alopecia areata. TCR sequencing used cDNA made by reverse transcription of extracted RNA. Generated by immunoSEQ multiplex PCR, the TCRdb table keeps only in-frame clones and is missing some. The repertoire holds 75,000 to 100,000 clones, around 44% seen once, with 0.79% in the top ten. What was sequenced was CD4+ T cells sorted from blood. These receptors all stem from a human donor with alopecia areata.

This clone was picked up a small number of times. The CDR3 DNA sequence: TGCGCCAGCAGTCAATCGGTCAGCCGGGACTCGAGCAATCAGCCCCAGCATTTT. It yields the protein CASSQSVSRDSSNQPQHF. The chain recombines TRBV23-1 with TRBJ1-5; tentative D call: TRBD1 (5 bases). TRBV23-1 is flagged as an ORF with uncertain function. This CDR3 spans 18 amino acids. The V gene lost 0 bases and the J gene lost 1 base, with 16 bases spanning the gap.

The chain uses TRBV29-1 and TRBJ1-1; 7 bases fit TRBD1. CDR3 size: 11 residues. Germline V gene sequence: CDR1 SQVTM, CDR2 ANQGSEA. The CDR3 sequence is CSGTANTEAFF. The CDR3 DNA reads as TGCAGTGGGACAGCGAACACTGAAGCTTTCTTT.

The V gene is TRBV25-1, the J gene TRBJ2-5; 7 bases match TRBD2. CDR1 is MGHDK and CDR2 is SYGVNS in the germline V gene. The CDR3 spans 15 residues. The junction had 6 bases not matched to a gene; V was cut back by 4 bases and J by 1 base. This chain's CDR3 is CASSASGTTQETQYF. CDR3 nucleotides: TGTGCCAGCAGTGCCAGCGGGACCACCCAAGAGACCCAGTACTTC.

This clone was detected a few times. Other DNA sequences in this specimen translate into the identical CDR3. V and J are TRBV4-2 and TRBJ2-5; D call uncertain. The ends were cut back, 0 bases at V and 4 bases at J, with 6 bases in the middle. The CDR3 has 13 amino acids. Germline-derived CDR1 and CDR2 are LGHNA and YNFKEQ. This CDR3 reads CASSQEARETQYF. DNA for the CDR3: TGTGCCAGCAGCCAAGAGGCGCGAGAGACCCAGTACTTC.

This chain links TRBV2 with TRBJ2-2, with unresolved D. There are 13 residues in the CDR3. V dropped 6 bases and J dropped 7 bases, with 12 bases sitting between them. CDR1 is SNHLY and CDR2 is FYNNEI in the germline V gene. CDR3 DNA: TGTGCCAGCAGGAGGTCTCTCAGCGGGGAGCTGTTTTTT. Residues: CASRRSLSGELFF.

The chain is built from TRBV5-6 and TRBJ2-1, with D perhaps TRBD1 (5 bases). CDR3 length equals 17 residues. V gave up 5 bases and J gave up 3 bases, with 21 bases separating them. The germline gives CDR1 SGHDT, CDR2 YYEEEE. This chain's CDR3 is CASSPKGAPTNYNEQFF. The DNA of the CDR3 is TGTGCCAGCAGTCCCAAAGGGGCACCTACGAACTACAATGAGCAGTTCTTC.

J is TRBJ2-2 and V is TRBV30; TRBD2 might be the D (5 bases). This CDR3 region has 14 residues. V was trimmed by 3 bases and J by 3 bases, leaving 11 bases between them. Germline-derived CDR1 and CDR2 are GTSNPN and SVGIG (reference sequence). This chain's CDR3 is CAWRGGPHTGELFF. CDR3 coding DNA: TGTGCCTGGAGGGGCGGGCCCCACACCGGGGAGCTGTTTTTT. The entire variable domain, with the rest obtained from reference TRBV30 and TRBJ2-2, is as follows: SQTIHQWPATLVQPVGSPLSLECTVEGTSNPNLYWYRQAAGRGLQLLFYSVGIGQISSEVPQNLSASRPQDRQFILSSKKLLLSDSGFYLCAWRGGPHTGELFFGEGSRLTVL.

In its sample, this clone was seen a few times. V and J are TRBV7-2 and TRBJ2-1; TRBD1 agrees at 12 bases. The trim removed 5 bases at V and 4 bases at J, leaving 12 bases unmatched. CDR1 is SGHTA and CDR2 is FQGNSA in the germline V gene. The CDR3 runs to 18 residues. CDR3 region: CASSPRSGTGGSYNEQFF. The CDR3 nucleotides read TGTGCCAGCAGCCCGCGCTCCGGGACAGGGGGCAGTTACAATGAGCAGTTCTTC.

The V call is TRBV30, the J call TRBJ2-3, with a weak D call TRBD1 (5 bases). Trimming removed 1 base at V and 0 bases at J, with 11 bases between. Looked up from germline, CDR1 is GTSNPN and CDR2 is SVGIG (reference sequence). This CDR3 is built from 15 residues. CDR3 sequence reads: CAWSGPTASTDTQYF. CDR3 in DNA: TGTGCCTGGAGTGGACCGACAGCTAGCACAGATACGCAGTATTTT.

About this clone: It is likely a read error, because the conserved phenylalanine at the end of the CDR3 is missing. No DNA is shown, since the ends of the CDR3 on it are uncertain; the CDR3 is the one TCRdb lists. CDR3 residues: CASSHTKS. The chain links TRBV23-1 to TRBJ2-7; TRBD2, as called in the table, went unchecked against the DNA. TRBV23-1 has ORF status, its function being uncertain. The CDR3 is made up of 8 amino acids, end residues included.

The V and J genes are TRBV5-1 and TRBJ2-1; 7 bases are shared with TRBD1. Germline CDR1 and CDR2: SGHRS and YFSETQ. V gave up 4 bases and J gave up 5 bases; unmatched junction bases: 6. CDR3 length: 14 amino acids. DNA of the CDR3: TGCGCCAGCAGCGTAGGGACAGCCCACAATGAGCAGTTCTTC. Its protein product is CASSVGTAHNEQFF.

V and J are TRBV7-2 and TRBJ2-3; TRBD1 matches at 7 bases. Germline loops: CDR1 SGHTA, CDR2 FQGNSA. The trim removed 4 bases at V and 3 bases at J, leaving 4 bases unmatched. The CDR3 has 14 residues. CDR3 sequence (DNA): TGTGCCAGCAGCTGGGGACAGTATACAGATACGCAGTATTTT. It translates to CASSWGQYTDTQYF.

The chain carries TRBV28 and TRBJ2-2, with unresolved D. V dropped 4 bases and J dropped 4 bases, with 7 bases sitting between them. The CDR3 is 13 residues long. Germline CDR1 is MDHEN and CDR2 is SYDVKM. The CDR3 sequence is CASSSLRTGELFF. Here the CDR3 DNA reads TGTGCCAGCAGTTCGTTACGCACCGGGGAGCTGTTTTTT.

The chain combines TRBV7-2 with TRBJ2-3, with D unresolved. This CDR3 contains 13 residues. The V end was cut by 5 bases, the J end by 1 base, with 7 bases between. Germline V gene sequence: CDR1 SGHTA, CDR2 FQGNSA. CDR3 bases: TGTGCCAGCAGCCCTGCGGGCACAGATACGCAGTATTTT. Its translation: CASSPAGTDTQYF.

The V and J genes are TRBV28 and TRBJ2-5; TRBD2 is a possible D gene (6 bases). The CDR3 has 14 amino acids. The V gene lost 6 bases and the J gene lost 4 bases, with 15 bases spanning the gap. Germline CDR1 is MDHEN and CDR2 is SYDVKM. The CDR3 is CASSPGGTRETQYF. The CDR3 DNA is TGTGCCAGCAGCCCCGGTGGGACTCGAGAGACCCAGTACTTC.

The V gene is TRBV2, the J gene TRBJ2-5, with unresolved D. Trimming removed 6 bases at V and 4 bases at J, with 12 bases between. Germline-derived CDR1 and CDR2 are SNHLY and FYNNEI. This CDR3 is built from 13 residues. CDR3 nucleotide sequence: TGTGCCAGCAGCGCGACTGCTCGAGAGACCCAGTACTTC. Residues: CASSATARETQYF.

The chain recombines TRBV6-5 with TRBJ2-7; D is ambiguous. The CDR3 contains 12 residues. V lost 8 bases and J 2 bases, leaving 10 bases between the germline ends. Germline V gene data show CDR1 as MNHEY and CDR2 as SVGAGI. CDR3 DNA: TGTGCCAGCTCTAGGTCTACCTACGAGCAGTACTTC. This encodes CASSRSTYEQYF.

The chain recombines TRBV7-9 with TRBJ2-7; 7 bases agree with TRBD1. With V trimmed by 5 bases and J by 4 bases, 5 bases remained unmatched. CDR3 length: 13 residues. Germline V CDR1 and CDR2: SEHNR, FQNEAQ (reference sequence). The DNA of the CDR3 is TGTGCCAGCAGCCGGACAGGAGGATACGAGCAGTACTTC. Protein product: CASSRTGGYEQYF.

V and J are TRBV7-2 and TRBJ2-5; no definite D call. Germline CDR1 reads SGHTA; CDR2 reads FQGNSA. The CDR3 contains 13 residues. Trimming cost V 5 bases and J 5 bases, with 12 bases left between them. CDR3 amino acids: CASSLGPTETQYF. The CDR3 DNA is TGTGCCAGCAGCCTAGGACCCACGGAGACCCAGTACTTC.

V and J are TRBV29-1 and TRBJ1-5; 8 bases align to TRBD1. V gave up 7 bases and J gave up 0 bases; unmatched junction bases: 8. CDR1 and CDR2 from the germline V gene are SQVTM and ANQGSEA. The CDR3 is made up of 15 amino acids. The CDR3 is CSAMLGTGSNQPQHF. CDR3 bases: TGCAGCGCCATGCTCGGGACAGGTAGCAATCAGCCCCAGCATTTT. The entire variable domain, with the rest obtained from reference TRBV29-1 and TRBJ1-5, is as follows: SAVISQKPSRDICQRGTSLTIQCQVDSQVTMMFWYRQQPGQSLTLIATANQGSEATYESGFVIDKFPISRPNLTFSTLTVSNMSPEDSSIYLCSAMLGTGSNQPQHFGDGTRLSIL.

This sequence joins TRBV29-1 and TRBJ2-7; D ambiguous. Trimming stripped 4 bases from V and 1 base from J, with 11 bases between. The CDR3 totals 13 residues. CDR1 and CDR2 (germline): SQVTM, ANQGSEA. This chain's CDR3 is CSVVIRPSYEQYF. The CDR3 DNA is TGCAGCGTTGTGATCAGGCCTTCCTACGAGCAGTACTTC.

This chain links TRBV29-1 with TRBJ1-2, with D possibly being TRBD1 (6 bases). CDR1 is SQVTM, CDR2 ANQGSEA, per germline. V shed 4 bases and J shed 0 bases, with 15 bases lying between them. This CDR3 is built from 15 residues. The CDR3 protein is CSVGPPGAANYGYTF. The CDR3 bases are TGCAGCGTTGGGCCCCCGGGGGCGGCTAACTATGGCTACACCTTC.

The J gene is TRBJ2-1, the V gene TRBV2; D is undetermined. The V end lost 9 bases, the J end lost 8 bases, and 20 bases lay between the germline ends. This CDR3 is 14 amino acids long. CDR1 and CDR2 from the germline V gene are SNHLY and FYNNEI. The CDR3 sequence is CASSVRGGDDEQFF. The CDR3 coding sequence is TGTGCCAGTTCGGTAAGAGGCGGCGATGATGAGCAGTTCTTC.

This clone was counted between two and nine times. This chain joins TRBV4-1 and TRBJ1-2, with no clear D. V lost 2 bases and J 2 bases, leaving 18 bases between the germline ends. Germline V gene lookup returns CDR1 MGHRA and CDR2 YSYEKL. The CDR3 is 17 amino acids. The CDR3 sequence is CASSQPVSSRTNYGYTF. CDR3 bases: TGCGCCAGCAGCCAACCAGTAAGCAGTCGGACCAACTATGGCTACACCTTC.

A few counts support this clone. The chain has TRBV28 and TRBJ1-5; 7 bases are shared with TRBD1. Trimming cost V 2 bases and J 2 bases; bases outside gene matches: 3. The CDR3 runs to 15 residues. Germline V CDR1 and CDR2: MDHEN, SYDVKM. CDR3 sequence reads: CASSLGGGGNQPQHF. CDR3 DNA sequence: TGTGCCAGCAGTTTAGGAGGGGGCGGCAATCAGCCCCAGCATTTT.

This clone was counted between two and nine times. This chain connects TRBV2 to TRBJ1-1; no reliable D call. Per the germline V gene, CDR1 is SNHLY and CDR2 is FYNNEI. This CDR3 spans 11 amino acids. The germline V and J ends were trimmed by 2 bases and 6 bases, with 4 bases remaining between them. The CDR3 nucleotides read TGTGCCAGCAGTGAACCCCCTGAAGCTTTCTTT. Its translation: CASSEPPEAFF.

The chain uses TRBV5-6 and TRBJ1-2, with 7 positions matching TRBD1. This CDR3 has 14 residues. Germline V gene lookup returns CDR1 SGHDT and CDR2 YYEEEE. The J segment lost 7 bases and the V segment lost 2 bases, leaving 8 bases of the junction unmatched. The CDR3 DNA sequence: TGTGCCAGCAGCTTTGAGGCAGGGGGTGTTGGCTACACCTTC. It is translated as CASSFEAGGVGYTF. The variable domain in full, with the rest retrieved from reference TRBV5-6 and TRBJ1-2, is DAGVTQSPTHLIKTRGQQVTLRCSPKSGHDTVSWYQQALGQGPQFIFQYYEEEERQRGNFPDRFSGHQFPNYSSELNVNALLLGDSALYLCASSFEAGGVGYTFGSGTRLTVV.

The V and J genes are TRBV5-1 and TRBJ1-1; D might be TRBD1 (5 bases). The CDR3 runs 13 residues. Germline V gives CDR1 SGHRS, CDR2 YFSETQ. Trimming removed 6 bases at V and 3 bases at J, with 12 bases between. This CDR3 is CASNGGRDTEAFF. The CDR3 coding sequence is TGCGCCAGCAACGGGGGACGGGACACTGAAGCTTTCTTT.

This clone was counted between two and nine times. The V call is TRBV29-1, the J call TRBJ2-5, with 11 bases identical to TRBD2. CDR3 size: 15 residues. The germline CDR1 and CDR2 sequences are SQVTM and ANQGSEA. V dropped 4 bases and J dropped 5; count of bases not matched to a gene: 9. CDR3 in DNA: TGCAGCGTTGGGTTACTAGCGGGAGTGGGGGAGACCCAGTACTTC. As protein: CSVGLLAGVGETQYF.

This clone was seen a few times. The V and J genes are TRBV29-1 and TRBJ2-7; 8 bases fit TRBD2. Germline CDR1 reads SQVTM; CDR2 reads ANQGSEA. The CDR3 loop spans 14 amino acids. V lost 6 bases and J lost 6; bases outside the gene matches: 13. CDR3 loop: CSVALGTSAREQYF. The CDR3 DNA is TGCAGCGTAGCACTCGGGACTAGTGCACGCGAGCAGTACTTC.